A selection of T cell receptor beta chains follows, all from one sample in a study of T cells in Graves' hyperthyroidism and ophthalmopathy. From the multiplex PCR reads, TCRdb called clonotypes with MiXCR, one entry per CDR3 protein. The sample has fewer than 300,000 distinct CDR3 sequences; approximately 14% are singletons. Sequencing was performed on blood. The receptor set was obtained from a woman aged 45-65 years with Graves' hyperthyroidism that later progressed to Graves' ophthalmopathy. Each CDR3 is given with its conserved first and last residue. The D gene is left open where the match is weak. Size values are once, few and many counts, or a class for expanded clones, and some rows have none.

J,V,size,D,CDR3,DNA
TRBJ2-5,TRBV9,few,TRBD2,CASNVTSGIEEAQYF,TGTGCCAGCAACGTCACTAGCGGGATCGAAGAGGCCCAGTACTTC
TRBJ2-1,TRBV19,once,TRBD1,CASSVGQGAYNEQFF,TGTGCCAGTAGTGTGGGACAGGGGGCTTACAATGAGCAGTTCTTC
TRBJ2-2,TRBV7-8,-,-,CASSFVGGDTGELFF,TGTGCCAGCAGCTTTGTAGGGGGAGACACCGGGGAGCTGTTTTTT
TRBJ2-2,TRBV12-3/TRBV12-4,many,-,CATFTVNRDYTGELFF,TGTGCCACCTTTACTGTGAACAGGGATTACACCGGGGAGCTGTTTTTT
TRBJ2-7,TRBV28,many,-,CASSFRTWVYEQYF,TGTGCCAGCAGTTTTAGGACCTGGGTCTACGAGCAGTACTTC
TRBJ1-1,TRBV5-1,-,-,CASSPNTNTEAFF,TGCGCCAGCAGCCCCAACACGAACACTGAAGCTTTCTTT
TRBJ1-1,TRBV12-3/TRBV12-4,many,TRBD1,CASSLRVAGGGEAFF,TGTGCCAGCAGTTTACGGGTGGCAGGGGGGGGTGAAGCTTTCTTT
TRBJ1-5,TRBV30,few,-,CAWTSGGNQPQHF,TGTGCCTGGACTTCAGGGGGCAATCAGCCCCAGCATTTT
TRBJ2-7,TRBV10-3,many,TRBD2,CATRDYSSYEQYF,TGTGCCACCCGGGACTACAGCTCCTACGAGCAGTACTTC
TRBJ2-2,TRBV28,many,TRBD2,CATKTGTRDTGELFF,TGTGCCACCAAAACCGGGACTAGAGACACCGGGGAGCTGTTTTTT
TRBJ2-1,TRBV29-1,many,-,CSAQGPLYNEQFF,TGCAGCGCCCAAGGGCCCCTCTACAATGAGCAGTTCTTC
TRBJ1-6,TRBV5-1,many,-,CASSSTPGTQNSPLHF,TGCGCCAGCAGCTCTACACCCGGGACACAGAATTCACCCCTCCACTTT
TRBJ2-7,TRBV7-9,many,-,CASSPATATYEQYF,TGTGCCAGCAGCCCGGCGACAGCAACCTACGAGCAGTACTTC
TRBJ2-7,TRBV7-9,many,-,CASSSGTSRSYEQYF,TGTGCCAGCAGCTCCGGGACATCCCGCTCCTACGAGCAGTACTTC
TRBJ2-1,TRBV10-2,many,-,CASSESPSSDSYNEQFF,TGCGCCAGCAGTGAGTCTCCCTCAAGCGACTCCTACAATGAGCAGTTCTTC
TRBJ2-1,TRBV7-8,many,-,CASSLGGPGPYNEQFF,TGTGCCAGCAGCTTAGGGGGGCCAGGGCCCTACAATGAGCAGTTCTTC
TRBJ2-3,TRBV20-1,once,-,CSARPPISQGPTDTQYF,TGCAGTGCTAGACCCCCAATAAGTCAGGGTCCCACAGATACGCAGTATTTT
TRBJ1-2,TRBV5-5,-,-,CASSYNQEGYTF,TGTGCCAGCAGCTACAACCAGGAAGGCTACACCTTC
TRBJ2-5,TRBV2,many,TRBD1,CASSATGDPETQYF,TGTGCCAGCAGTGCGACAGGGGATCCAGAGACCCAGTACTTC
TRBJ1-6,TRBV20-1,-,-,CSARGNRVNNSPLHF,TGCAGTGCTAGAGGGAACAGGGTCAATAATTCACCCCTCCACTTT
TRBJ2-5,TRBV29-1,-,TRBD2,CSVGTSGETQYF,TGCAGCGTTGGGACTAGCGGAGAGACCCAGTACTTC
TRBJ2-7,TRBV27,many,-,CASSLGWGKSSYEQYF,TGTGCCAGCAGTTTAGGGTGGGGAAAGAGCTCCTACGAGCAGTACTTC
TRBJ2-7,TRBV27,-,-,CASRTSSQSPYEQYF,TGTGCCAGCCGTACCTCATCCCAGTCTCCCTACGAGCAGTACTTC
TRBJ1-1,TRBV5-1,many,-,CASSSGQLLNTEAFF,TGCGCCAGCAGCTCGGGCCAGCTTTTGAACACTGAAGCTTTCTTT
TRBJ2-3,TRBV7-9,few,-,CASSMGTDGLTDTQYF,TGTGCCAGCAGTATGGGGACGGACGGACTCACAGATACGCAGTATTTT
TRBJ2-7,TRBV20-1,many,-,CSASTREFPHRHEQYF,TGCAGTGCTAGTACGCGGGAATTCCCCCACCGGCACGAGCAGTACTTC
TRBJ1-1,TRBV10-3,many,TRBD1,CAISGQGDTEAFF,TGTGCCATCAGTGGACAGGGCGACACTGAAGCTTTCTTT
TRBJ1-3,TRBV29-1,few,TRBD1,CSVEVGDSFYSGNTIYF,TGCAGCGTTGAAGTTGGGGACAGCTTTTACTCTGGAAACACCATATATTTT
TRBJ1-2,TRBV28,many,-,CASSFPSGQYGYTF,TGTGCCAGCAGTTTCCCGAGCGGGCAGTATGGCTACACCTTC
TRBJ2-4,TRBV6-1,many,TRBD1,CASRKGQGAKNIQYF,TGTGCCAGCAGGAAAGGACAGGGGGCCAAAAACATTCAGTACTTC
TRBJ2-6,TRBV11-3,many,-,CASSQDGSSGANVLTF,TGTGCCAGCAGCCAGGACGGGAGCTCTGGGGCCAACGTCCTGACTTTC
TRBJ1-5,TRBV19,many,TRBD1,CASSQQGAHGQPQHF,TGTGCCAGTAGTCAACAGGGGGCACATGGTCAGCCCCAGCATTTT
TRBJ2-5,TRBV9,few,TRBD2,CASSPASGLIETQYF,TGTGCCAGCAGTCCGGCTAGCGGGTTGATTGAGACCCAGTACTTC
TRBJ1-2,TRBV28,many,-,CASSSPLGDNYGYTF,TGTGCCAGCAGTTCCCCCCTCGGAGACAACTATGGCTACACCTTC
TRBJ2-7,TRBV3-1,many,-,CASSQTLGGNEQYF,TGTGCCAGCAGCCAGACCCTAGGGGGGAACGAGCAGTACTTC
TRBJ2-4,TRBV3-1,many,-,CASSQVSDSPIQYF,TGTGCCAGCAGCCAAGTAAGCGACAGCCCAATTCAGTACTTC
TRBJ1-6,TRBV9,-,-,CASSLRLSNSPLHF,TGTGCCAGCAGTCTTAGGTTGAGTAATTCACCCCTCCACTTT
TRBJ1-1,TRBV6-4,once,-,CASSDGTPNTEAFF,TGTGCCAGCAGTGACGGGACACCGAACACTGAAGCTTTCTTT
TRBJ1-5,TRBV2,many,-,CASSGVGLASNQPQHF,TGTGCCAGCAGTGGAGTAGGGTTGGCGAGCAATCAGCCCCAGCATTTT
TRBJ2-1,TRBV7-9,many,-,CASSLTGSEQFF,TGTGCCAGCAGCCTCACAGGGTCCGAGCAGTTCTTC
TRBJ1-2,TRBV5-4,few,TRBD1,CASSPGGLHNYGYTF,TGTGCCAGCAGCCCAGGGGGGCTTCATAACTATGGCTACACCTTC